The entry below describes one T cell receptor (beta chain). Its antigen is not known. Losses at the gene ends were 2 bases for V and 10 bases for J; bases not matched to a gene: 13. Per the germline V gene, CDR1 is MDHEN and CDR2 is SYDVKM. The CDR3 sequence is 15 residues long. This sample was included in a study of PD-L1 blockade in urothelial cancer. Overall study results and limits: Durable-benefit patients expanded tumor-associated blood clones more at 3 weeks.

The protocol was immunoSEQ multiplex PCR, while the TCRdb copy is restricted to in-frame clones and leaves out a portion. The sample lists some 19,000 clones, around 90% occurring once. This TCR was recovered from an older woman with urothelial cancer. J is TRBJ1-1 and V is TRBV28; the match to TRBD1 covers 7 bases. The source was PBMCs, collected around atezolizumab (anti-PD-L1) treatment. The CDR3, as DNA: TGTGCCAGCAGTTTAGCTAGGACAGGCCTACGGGGAGCTTTCTTT. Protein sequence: CASSLARTGLRGAFF.